The rows below give T cell receptor beta chains drawn from one sample of a study of blood T cell repertoires in COVID-19. The table came from immunoSEQ multiplex PCR; TCRdb's copy has only in-frame clones and leaves some out. The table includes roughly 230,000 clones, about 88% detected once. Sequencing was performed on peripheral blood. The receptors stem from a man aged 65-85 years with acute or convalescent COVID-19. CDR3s include the opening cysteine and the closing phenylalanine or tryptophan. Size tells how often a clone was seen (once, few, many) or the class of an expanded clone, and some rows leave it out.

j_gene: TRBJ2-2; v_gene: TRBV5-5; abundance: .; CDR3aa: CASSKSGTTNTGELFF
j_gene: TRBJ2-2; v_gene: TRBV28; abundance: many; CDR3aa: CASSFAGLAGNTGELFF
j_gene: TRBJ1-4; v_gene: TRBV11-2; abundance: .; CDR3aa: CASSSGVAEKLFF
j_gene: TRBJ2-3; v_gene: TRBV7-2; abundance: .; CDR3aa: CASSLMGLSTDTQYF
j_gene: TRBJ2-3; v_gene: TRBV5-1; abundance: .; CDR3aa: CASSLASSGLRTDTQYF
j_gene: TRBJ1-3; v_gene: TRBV21-1; abundance: .; CDR3aa: CASLPAGCSGNTIYF
j_gene: TRBJ2-7; v_gene: TRBV27; abundance: .; CDR3aa: CASSPGLADSYEQYF
j_gene: TRBJ1-2; v_gene: TRBV3-1/TRBV3-2; abundance: .; CDR3aa: CASSQLSREGASGYTF
j_gene: TRBJ2-3; v_gene: TRBV24-1; abundance: once; CDR3aa: CATRDPLGDTQYF
j_gene: TRBJ2-5; v_gene: TRBV2; abundance: .; CDR3aa: CASRQGQETQYF
j_gene: TRBJ2-1; v_gene: TRBV3-1/TRBV3-2; abundance: .; CDR3aa: CASSQRGAGKNEQFF